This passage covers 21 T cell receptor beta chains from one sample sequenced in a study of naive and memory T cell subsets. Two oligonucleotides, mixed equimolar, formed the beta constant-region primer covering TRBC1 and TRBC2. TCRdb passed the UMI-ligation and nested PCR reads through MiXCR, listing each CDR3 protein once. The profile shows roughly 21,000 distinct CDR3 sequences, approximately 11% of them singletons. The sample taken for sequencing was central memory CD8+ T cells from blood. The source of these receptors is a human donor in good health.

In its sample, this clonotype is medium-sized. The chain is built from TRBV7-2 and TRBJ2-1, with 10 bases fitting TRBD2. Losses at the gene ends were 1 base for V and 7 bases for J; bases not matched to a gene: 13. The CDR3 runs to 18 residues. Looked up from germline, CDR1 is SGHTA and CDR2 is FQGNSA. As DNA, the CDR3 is TGTGCCAGCAGCTTAGTAGGGGGCTGGGTAGCGGGGGGTAATGAGCAGTTCTTC. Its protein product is CASSLVGGWVAGGNEQFF.

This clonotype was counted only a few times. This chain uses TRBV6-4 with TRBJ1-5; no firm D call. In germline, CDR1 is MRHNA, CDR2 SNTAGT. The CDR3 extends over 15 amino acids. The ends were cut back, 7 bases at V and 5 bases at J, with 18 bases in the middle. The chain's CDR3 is CASTRANPPDQPQHF. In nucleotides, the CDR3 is TGTGCCAGCACCAGAGCGAATCCCCCAGATCAGCCCCAGCATTTT.

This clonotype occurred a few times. The CDR3 region is CASSHTSGRADEQYF. The CDR3 DNA reads TGTGCCAGCAGCCATACTAGCGGGAGGGCCGACGAGCAGTACTTC. The chain is built from TRBV14 and TRBJ2-7, with 13 nucleotides matching TRBD2. CDR3 length: 15 residues. V was pared by 3 bases and J by 5 bases, with 4 bases of the junction left unmatched. Germline V gene data show CDR1 as SGHDN and CDR2 as FVKESK.

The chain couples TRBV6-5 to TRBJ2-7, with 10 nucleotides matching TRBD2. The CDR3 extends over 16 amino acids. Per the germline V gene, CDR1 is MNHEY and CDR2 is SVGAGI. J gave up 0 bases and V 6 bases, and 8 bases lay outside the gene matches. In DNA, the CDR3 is TGTGCCAGCAGCCTAACCGGGACTAGCGCCTCCTACGAGCAGTACTTC. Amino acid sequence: CASSLTGTSASYEQYF.

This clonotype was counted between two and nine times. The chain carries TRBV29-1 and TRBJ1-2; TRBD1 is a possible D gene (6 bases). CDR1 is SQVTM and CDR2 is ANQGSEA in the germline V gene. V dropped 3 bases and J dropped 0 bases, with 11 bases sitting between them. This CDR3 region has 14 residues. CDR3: CSVDRGGANYGYTF. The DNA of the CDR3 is TGCAGCGTTGATAGGGGGGGCGCTAACTATGGCTACACCTTC.

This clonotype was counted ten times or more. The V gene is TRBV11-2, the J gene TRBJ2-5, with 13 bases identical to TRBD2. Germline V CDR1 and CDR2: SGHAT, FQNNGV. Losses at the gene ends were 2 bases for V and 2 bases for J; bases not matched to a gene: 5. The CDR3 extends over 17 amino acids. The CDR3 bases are TGTGCCAGCAGCTTATATACTAGCGGGAGGGTGCAAGAGACCCAGTACTTC. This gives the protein CASSLYTSGRVQETQYF. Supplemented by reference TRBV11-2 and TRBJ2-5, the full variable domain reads EAGVAQSPRYKIIEKRQSVAFWCNPISGHATLYWYQQILGQGPKLLIQFQNNGVVDDSQLPKDRFSAERLKGVDSTLKIQPAKLEDSAVYLCASSLYTSGRVQETQYFGPGTRLLVL.

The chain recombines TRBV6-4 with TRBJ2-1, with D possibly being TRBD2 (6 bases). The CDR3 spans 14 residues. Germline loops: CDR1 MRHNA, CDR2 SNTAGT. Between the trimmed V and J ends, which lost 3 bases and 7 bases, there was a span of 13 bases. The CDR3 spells CASSDSPEGNEQFF. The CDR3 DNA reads TGTGCCAGCAGTGATAGTCCGGAGGGGAATGAGCAGTTCTTC.

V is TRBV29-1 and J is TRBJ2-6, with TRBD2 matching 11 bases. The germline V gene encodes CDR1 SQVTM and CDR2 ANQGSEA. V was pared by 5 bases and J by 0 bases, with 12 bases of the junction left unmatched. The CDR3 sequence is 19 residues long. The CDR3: CSVYGTSGIFRSGANVLTF. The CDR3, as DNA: TGCAGCGTTTACGGGACTAGCGGAATCTTTCGCTCTGGGGCCAACGTCCTGACTTTC.

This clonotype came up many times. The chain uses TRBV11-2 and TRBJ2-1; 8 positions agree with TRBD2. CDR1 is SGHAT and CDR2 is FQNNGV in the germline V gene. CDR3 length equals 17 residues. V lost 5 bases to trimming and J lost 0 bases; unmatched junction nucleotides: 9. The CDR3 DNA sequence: TGTGCCAGCAGCGCGAAAGCGGGAGTTACCTCCTACAATGAGCAGTTCTTC. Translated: CASSAKAGVTSYNEQFF.

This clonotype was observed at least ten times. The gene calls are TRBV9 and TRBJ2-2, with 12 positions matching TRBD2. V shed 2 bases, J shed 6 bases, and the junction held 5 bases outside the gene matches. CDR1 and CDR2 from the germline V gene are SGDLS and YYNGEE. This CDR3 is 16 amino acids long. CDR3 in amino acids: CASSVFGLAGSGELFF. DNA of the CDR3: TGTGCCAGCAGCGTCTTCGGACTAGCGGGGTCCGGGGAGCTGTTTTTT. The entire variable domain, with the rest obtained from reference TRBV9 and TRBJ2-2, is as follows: DSGVTQTPKHLITATGQRVTLRCSPRSGDLSVYWYQQSLDQGLQFLIQYYNGEERAKGNILERFSAQQFPDLHSELNLSSLELGDSALYFCASSVFGLAGSGELFFGEGSRLTVL.

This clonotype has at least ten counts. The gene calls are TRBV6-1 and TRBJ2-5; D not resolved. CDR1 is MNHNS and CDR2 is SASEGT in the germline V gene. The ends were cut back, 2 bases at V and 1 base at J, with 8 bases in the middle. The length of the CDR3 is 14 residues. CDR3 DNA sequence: TGTGCCAGCAGTGAATCAGTTAGCCAAGAGACCCAGTACTTC. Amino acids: CASSESVSQETQYF.

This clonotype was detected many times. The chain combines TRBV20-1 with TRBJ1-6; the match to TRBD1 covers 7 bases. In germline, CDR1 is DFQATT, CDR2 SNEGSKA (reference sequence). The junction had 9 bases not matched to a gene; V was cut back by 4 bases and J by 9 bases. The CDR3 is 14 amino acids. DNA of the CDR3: TGCAGTGCTATTATACAGGGGTTTGGTTCACCCCTCCACTTT. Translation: CSAIIQGFGSPLHF.

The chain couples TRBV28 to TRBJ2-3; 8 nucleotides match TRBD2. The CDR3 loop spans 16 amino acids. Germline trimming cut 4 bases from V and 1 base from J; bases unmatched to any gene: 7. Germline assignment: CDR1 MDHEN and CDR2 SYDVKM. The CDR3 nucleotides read TGTGCCAGCAGTTCCCCACGGGGGGGCGGCACAGATACGCAGTATTTT. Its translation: CASSSPRGGGTDTQYF.

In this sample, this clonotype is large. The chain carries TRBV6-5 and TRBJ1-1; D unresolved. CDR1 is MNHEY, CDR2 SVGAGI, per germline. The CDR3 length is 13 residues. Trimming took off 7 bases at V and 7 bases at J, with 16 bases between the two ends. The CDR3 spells CASTENDGYEAFF. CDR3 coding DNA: TGTGCCAGCACCGAAAACGACGGCTATGAAGCTTTCTTT.

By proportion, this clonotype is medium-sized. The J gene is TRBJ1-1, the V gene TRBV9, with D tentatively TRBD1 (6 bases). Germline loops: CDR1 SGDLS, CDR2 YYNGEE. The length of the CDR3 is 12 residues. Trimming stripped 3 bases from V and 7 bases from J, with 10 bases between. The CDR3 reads CASSADSGEAFF. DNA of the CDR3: TGTGCCAGCAGCGCGGACAGTGGTGAAGCTTTCTTT.

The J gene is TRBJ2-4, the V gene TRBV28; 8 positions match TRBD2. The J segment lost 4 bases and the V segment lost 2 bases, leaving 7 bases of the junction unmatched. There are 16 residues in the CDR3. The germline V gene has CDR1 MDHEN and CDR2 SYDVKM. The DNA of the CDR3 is TGTGCCAGCAGTTTAAGGTTAGCGGGACGGAAAAACATTCAGTACTTC. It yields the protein CASSLRLAGRKNIQYF.

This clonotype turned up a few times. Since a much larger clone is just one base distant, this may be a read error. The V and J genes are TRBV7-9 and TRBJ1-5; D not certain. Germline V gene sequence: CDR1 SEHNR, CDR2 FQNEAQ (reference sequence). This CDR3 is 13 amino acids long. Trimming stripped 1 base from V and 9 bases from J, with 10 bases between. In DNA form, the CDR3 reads TGTGCCAGCAGCTTAGTAGGTAGTGGGCCCCAGCATTTT. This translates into CASSLVGSGPQHF.

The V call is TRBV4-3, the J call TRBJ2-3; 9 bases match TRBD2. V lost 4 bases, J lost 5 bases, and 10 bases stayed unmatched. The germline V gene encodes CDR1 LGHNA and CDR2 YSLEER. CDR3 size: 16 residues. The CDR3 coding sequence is TGCGCCAGCAGCCCTTCTGTAGCGGGAGTTCAAGATACGCAGTATTTT. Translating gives CASSPSVAGVQDTQYF.

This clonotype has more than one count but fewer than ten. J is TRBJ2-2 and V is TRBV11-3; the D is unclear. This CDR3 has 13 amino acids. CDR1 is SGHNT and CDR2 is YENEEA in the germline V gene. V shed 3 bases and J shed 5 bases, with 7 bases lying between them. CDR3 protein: CASSFGETGELFF. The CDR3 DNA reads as TGTGCCAGCAGCTTCGGCGAAACCGGGGAGCTGTTTTTT.

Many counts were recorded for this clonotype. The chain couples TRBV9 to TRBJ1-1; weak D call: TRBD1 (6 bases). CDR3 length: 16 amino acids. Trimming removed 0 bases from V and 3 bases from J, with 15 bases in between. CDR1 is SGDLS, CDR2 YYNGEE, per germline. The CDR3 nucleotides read TGTGCCAGCAGCGTAGGGTACGGGGGGCTTGACACTGAAGCTTTCTTT. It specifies CASSVGYGGLDTEAFF.

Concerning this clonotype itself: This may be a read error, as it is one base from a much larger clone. The CDR3 sequence: CASTPRASGMGERFF. The CDR3 DNA reads TGTGCCAGCACTCCAAGGGCTAGCGGGATGGGGGAGCGGTTCTTC. The genes are TRBV7-9 and TRBJ2-1; 9 bases are shared with TRBD2. CDR1 and CDR2 from the germline V gene are SEHNR and FQNEAQ (reference sequence). The CDR3 runs 15 residues.